Each of the 6 T cell receptor beta chains below was sequenced from the same sample in a study of T cell repertoires in cytomegalovirus infection. TCRdb independently ran MiXCR on the reads; one entry per CDR3 protein. The data show 250,000 or so distinct CDR3 sequences, about 12% seen once. The sequenced sample consisted of PBMCs. Source of these receptors: a human donor in good health (CMV status not recorded). Some clones in this sample may be carry-over from other donors' samples.

The V call is TRBV6-5, the J call TRBJ1-2; D unresolved. Germline assignment: CDR1 MNHEY and CDR2 SVGAGI. Trimming stripped 1 base from V and 8 bases from J, with 14 bases between. The CDR3 extends over 14 amino acids. CDR3 bases: TGTGCCAGCAGTTACTTGCAACGGAGCCTGGGCTACACCTTC. This translates into CASSYLQRSLGYTF.

The rearrangement uses TRBV6-2 or TRBV6-3 and TRBJ2-2, with TRBD1 matching 8 bases. Unmatched junction bases numbered 8, after V lost 5 bases and J lost 0 bases. This CDR3 region has 17 residues. Per the germline V gene, CDR1 is MNHEY and CDR2 is SVGEGT. This chain's CDR3 is CASSRRTGPANTGELFF. DNA for the CDR3: TGTGCCAGCAGTCGAAGGACAGGGCCCGCGAACACCGGGGAGCTGTTTTTT.

In its sample, this clonotype was seen many times. The chain recombines TRBV7-2 with TRBJ2-3; D gene ambiguous. Trimming pared 4 bases from V and 4 bases from J, leaving 9 bases between. This CDR3 has 13 residues. Per germline, CDR1 SGHTA and CDR2 FQGNSA. The CDR3 sequence is CASSWALADTQYF. In DNA form, the CDR3 reads TGTGCCAGCAGCTGGGCACTGGCAGATACGCAGTATTTT.

This clonotype was observed many times. The genes are TRBV7-2 and TRBJ2-3, with D uncertain. V was trimmed by 6 bases and J by 1 base, leaving 8 bases between them. CDR3 length: 13 amino acids. Germline CDR1 reads SGHTA; CDR2 reads FQGNSA. The DNA for the CDR3 is TGTGCCAGCAGACCCACTGGCACAGATACGCAGTATTTT. As protein: CASRPTGTDTQYF.

In its sample, this clonotype was seen a few times. V and J are TRBV19 and TRBJ2-1; TRBD2 aligns across 8 bases. The CDR3 length is 15 residues. Per germline, CDR1 LNHDA and CDR2 SQIVND (reference sequence). Trimming at V came to 2 bases and at J to 3 bases, leaving 3 bases not matched to a gene. This CDR3 is CASSIREGDYNEQFF. The DNA for the CDR3 is TGTGCCAGTAGTATACGGGAGGGGGACTACAATGAGCAGTTCTTC.

This clonotype was counted a few times. The gene calls are TRBV6-2 or TRBV6-3 and TRBJ2-1, with a weak D call TRBD2 (5 bases). This CDR3 spans 16 amino acids. Germline V gene sequence: CDR1 MNHEY, CDR2 SVGEGT. The ends were cut back, 5 bases at V and 7 bases at J, with 21 bases in the middle. Written as DNA, the CDR3 is TGTGCCAGCAGTGCCACCTTGAGCTTCCGGGGAAATGAGCAGTTCTTC. Translated: CASSATLSFRGNEQFF.